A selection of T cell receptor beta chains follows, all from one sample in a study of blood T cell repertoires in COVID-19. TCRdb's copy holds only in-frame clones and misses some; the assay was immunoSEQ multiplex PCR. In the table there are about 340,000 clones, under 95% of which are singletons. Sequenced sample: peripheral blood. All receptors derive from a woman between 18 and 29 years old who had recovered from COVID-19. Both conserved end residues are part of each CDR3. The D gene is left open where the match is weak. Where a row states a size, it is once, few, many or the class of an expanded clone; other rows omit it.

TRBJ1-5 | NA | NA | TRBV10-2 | TGCGCCAGCAGTGGCGGTCCCAATCAGCCCCAGCATTTT | CASSGGPNQPQHF
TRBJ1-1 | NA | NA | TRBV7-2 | TGTGCCAGCAGCTTAGGAAGCGCCACTGAAGCTTTCTTT | CASSLGSATEAFF
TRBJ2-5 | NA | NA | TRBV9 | TGTGCCAGCAGCATCAGGGTCCAAGAGACCCAGTACTTC | CASSIRVQETQYF
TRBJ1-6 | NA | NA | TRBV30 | TGTGCCTGGAGTGTCAAGGGAAGGCGGGTTTCACCCCTCCACTTT | CAWSVKGRRVSPLHF
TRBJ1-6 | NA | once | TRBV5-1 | TGCGCCAGCAGGGAGCTGGAGGTGCCGGGACCCCTCCACTTT | CASRELEVPGPLHF
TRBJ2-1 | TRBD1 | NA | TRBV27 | TGTGCCAGCAGCCCCGGCTACAGGGGGTTTTGGAATGAGCAGTTCTTC | CASSPGYRGFWNEQFF
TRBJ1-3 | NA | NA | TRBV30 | TGTGCCTGGTTTCGGGGATCTGGAAACACCATATATTTT | CAWFRGSGNTIYF
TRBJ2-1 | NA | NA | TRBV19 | TGTGCCAGTAGTATAACAGGGGAGGCTGAGCAGTTCTTC | CASSITGEAEQFF
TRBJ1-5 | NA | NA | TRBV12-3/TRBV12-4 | TGTGCAACGGGGGGGCTAAATCAGCCCCAGCATTTT | CATGGLNQPQHF
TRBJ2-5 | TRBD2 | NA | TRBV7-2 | TGTGCCAGCAGCACGGGACTAGCGGGAGGCTATTCACACTTC | CASSTGLAGGYSHF
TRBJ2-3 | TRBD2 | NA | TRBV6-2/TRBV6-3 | TGTGCCAGCAGTTACCACTTGGGGCTAGCGGATTACACAGATACGCAGTATTTT | CASSYHLGLADYTDTQYF
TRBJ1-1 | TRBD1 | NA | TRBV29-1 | TGCAGCGTCAACCGATATACAGGGGGCACTGAAGCTTTCTTT | CSVNRYTGGTEAFF
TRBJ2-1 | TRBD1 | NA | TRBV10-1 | TGCGCCAGCAGTGGGTGGTCCGGGACAGCCTACAATGAGCAGTTCTTC | CASSGWSGTAYNEQFF
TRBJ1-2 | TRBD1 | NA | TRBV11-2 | TGTGCCAGCAGCTTAGAGTACAGGGGGCCTGGCTACACCTTC | CASSLEYRGPGYTF
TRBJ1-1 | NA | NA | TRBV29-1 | TGCAGCGCTATGGGACAACAGAACACTGAAGCTTTCTTT | CSAMGQQNTEAFF
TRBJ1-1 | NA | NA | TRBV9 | TGTGCCAGCAGCGCAGATCGCGCGGCTGAAGCTTTCTTT | CASSADRAAEAFF
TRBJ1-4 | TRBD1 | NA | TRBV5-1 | TGCGCCAGCAGCCCCTTCATGCGGCAGGGGGGTGAAAAACTGTTTTTT | CASSPFMRQGGEKLFF
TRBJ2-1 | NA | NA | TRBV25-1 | TGTGCCAGCAGTGAATTAGGAGGGTTCGATGAGCAGTTCTTC | CASSELGGFDEQFF
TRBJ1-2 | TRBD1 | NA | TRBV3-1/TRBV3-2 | TGTGCCAGCAGCCAAGATAGGGGGCAGGGTAACTATGGCTACACCTTC | CASSQDRGQGNYGYTF
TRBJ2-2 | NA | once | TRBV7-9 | TGTGCCAGCAGCTTAGATGCGGCGGGGATCACCGGGGAGCTGTTTTTT | CASSLDAAGITGELFF
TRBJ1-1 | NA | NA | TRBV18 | TGTGCCAGCTCATCGACACCGAACACTGAAGCTTTCTTT | CASSSTPNTEAFF
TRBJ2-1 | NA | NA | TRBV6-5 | TGTGCCAGCAGTTACTCCTTCGGAGACAATGAGCAGTTCTTC | CASSYSFGDNEQFF
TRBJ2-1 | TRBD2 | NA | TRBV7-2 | TGTGCCAGCAGCGCCCGACTAGCGGGGAATGAGCAGTTCTTC | CASSARLAGNEQFF
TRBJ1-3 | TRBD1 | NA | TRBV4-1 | TGCGCCAGCAGCCGGGACAGCCTTAACTCTGGAAACACCATATATTTT | CASSRDSLNSGNTIYF
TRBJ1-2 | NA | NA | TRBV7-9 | TGTGCCAGCAGGGAACAGGGTCCCTATGGCTACACCTTC | CASREQGPYGYTF
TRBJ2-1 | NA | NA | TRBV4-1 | TGCGCCAGCAGACGGGATCATTCCTACAATGAGCAGTTCTTC | CASRRDHSYNEQFF
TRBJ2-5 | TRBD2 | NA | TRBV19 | TGTGCCAGTAGTATCACCGGGACTAGGCCTGAGACCCAGTACTTC | CASSITGTRPETQYF
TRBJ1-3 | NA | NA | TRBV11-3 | TGTGCCAGCAGCACCAGACGGGCTGGAAACACCATATATTTT | CASSTRRAGNTIYF
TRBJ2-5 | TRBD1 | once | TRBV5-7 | TGTGCCAGCAAACCCTGGACAGGGTTGATGGAGACCCAGTACTTC | CASKPWTGLMETQYF
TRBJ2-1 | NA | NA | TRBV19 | TGTGCCAGTAGTCCGATTGAACAAAGGCAGTTCTTC | CASSPIEQRQFF
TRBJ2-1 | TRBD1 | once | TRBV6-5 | TGTGCCAGCAGCCCCACAGGGGGAGCCTACAATGAGCAGTTCTTC | CASSPTGGAYNEQFF
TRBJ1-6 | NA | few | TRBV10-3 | TGTGCCATCAGTGAAGATAGCTCCTATAATTCACCCCTCCACTTT | CAISEDSSYNSPLHF
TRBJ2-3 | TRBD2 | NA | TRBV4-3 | TGCGCCAGCAGCCAAGAGAGGGGACTAGCGGGAGGTACGCAGTATTTT | CASSQERGLAGGTQYF
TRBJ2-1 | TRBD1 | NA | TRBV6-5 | TGTGCCAGCAGAGGACAGGGGTCGAACAATGAGCAGTTCTTC | CASRGQGSNNEQFF
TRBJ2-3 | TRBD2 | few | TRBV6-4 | TGTGCCAGCAGCCCCGGACTAGAAACCACAGATACGCAGTATTTT | CASSPGLETTDTQYF
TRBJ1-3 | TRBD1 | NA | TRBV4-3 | TGCGCCAGCAGCCAAGAAGTTACCTCAGGGGGGTACGGAAACACCATATATTTT | CASSQEVTSGGYGNTIYF
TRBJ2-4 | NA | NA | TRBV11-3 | TGTGCCAGCAGCTTTACGGGAGTGGCCAAAAACATTCAGTACTTC | CASSFTGVAKNIQYF
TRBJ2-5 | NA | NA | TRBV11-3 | TGTGCCAGCAGCTTACAGGGTCAAGAGACCCAGTACTTC | CASSLQGQETQYF
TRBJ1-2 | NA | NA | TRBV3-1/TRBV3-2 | TGTGCCAGCAGCCAAGCCCCAGGTGATTCCTATGGCTACACCTTC | CASSQAPGDSYGYTF
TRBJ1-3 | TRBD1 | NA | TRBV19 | TGTGCCAGCGGACAGGACTCTGGAAACACCATATATTTT | CASGQDSGNTIYF
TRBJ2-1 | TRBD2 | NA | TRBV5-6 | TGTGCCAGCAGCTTGTGGGGGTCGAGCAAGCGGGAGGGCGACGAGCAGTTCTTC | CASSLWGSSKREGDEQFF
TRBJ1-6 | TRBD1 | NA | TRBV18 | TGTGCCAGCTCACCACGAGAAGGACAGGTCCACTTT | CASSPREGQVHF
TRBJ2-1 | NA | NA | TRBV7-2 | TGTGCCAGCAGCTTCGGGAGCTCCTACAATGAGCAGTTCTTC | CASSFGSSYNEQFF
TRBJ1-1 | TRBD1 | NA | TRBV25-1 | TGTGCCAGCAGTGAATTTGAACAGGGGATGAACACTGAAGCTTTCTTT | CASSEFEQGMNTEAFF
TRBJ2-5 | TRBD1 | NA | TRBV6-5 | TGTGCCAGCGCAGGGACAGGGGGGGTACAAGAGACCCAGTACTTC | CASAGTGGVQETQYF
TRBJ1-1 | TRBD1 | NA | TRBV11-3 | TGTGCCAGCAGCCCCGGGGGACAGGCGTCCACTGAAGCTTTCTTT | CASSPGGQASTEAFF
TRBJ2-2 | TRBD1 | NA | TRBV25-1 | TGTGCCAGCAGTACTACGTCGAGACAGGGTACAAACACCGGGGAGCTGTTTTTT | CASSTTSRQGTNTGELFF
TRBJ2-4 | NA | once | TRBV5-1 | TGCGCCAGCAGCTTCGGGTTGACCAAAAACATTCAGTACTTC | CASSFGLTKNIQYF
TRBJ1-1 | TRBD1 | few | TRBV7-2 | TGTGCCAGCAGCAAGGACAGGGGGTGGATGAACACTGAAGCTTTCTTT | CASSKDRGWMNTEAFF
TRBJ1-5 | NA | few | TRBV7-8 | TGTGCCAGCAGCTTTTCGGGTACCAATCAGCCCCAGCATTTT | CASSFSGTNQPQHF
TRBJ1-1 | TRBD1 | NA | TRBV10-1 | TGCGCCAGCAGTGAGTCGACAGGGAGAAGTGAAGCTTTCTTT | CASSESTGRSEAFF